This T cell receptor (beta chain) was found in a study of Ad26.COV2.S vaccination and SARS-CoV-2 variants. Study details: Ad26.COV2.S given intramuscularly, once or twice 56 days apart. The study, taken as a whole, reports: Greater spike-specific TCR breadth was seen in vaccine recipients than in placebo recipients. Total T cell responses may have been underestimated by the TCR breadth and depth analyses.

Treatment of the sample: around 19 received Ad26.COV2.S at low or high dose, single or two shots; roughly five received placebo; per-sample allocation not given. After the first vaccine or placebo injection, samples were drawn on day 63. Sequencing used immunoSEQ multiplex PCR; TCRdb keeps in-frame clones, though not all of them. This sample carries 440,000 or so clones, 90% of them seen once, and the ten largest clones take less than 5.5%. This clone occurred a few times. Its antigen is as yet unknown. Germline V gene sequence: CDR1 SGDLS, CDR2 YYNGEE. CDR3 length: 18 amino acids. The V and J ends lost 3 bases and 0 bases respectively, with 19 bases between them.

The source is a person between 18 and 65 years old who received the Ad26.COV2.S COVID-19 vaccine or a placebo. The chain employs TRBV9 and TRBJ2-1, with D possibly matching TRBD2 (6 bases). This material consisted of peripheral blood, taken in a trial of Ad26.COV2.S vaccine versus placebo. CDR3 in amino acids: CASSAVGLGGSSYNEQFF. CDR3 sequence (DNA): TGTGCCAGCAGCGCTGTCGGTTTGGGGGGAAGCTCCTACAATGAGCAGTTCTTC.